This T cell receptor beta chain was identified in a study of tumor and adjacent non-tumor tissue in lung cancer. A word on this clonotype: The junction departs from germline at one end; a sequencing error may be responsible.

The CDR3 spans 15 residues. Germline assignment: CDR1 SQVTM and CDR2 ANQGSEA. No cell sorting was done before RNA was extracted from the tissue. The normal lung tissue was taken more than 3 cm from the tumor edge. The library came from three nested PCR rounds adapted from ARM-PCR protocols. TCRdb re-called the multiplex PCR reads with MiXCR, one entry per CDR3 protein. The sample includes approximately 62,000 distinct CDR3 sequences, roughly two thirds seen only once; the top ten take less than 35%. V gene TRBV29-1 combines with J gene TRBJ1-1; TRBD1 aligns across 7 bases. The specimen was distant non-tumor lung tissue. The origin of this receptor is a man in his 70s with non-small cell lung cancer. CDR3 nucleotides: TGCAGCGTAACGAAGCCAGGGGGGTTTGACGCTGAAACTTTCTTT. Protein sequence: CSVTKPGGFDAETFF.